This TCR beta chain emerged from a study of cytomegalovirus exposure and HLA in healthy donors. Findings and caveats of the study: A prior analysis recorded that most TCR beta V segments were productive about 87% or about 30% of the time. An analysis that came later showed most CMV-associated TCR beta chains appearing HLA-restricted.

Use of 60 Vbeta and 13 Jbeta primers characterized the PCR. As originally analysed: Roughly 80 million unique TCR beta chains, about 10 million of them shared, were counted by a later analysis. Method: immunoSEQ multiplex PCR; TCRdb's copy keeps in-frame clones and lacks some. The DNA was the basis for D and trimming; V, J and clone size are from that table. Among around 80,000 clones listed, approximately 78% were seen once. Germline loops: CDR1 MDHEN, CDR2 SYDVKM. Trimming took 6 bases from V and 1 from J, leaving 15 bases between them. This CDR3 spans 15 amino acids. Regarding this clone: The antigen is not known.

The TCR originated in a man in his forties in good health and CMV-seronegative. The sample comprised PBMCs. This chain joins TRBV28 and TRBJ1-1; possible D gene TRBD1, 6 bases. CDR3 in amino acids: CASRWGGRGNTEAFF. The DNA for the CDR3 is TGTGCCAGCAGGTGGGGGGGCAGGGGGAACACTGAAGCTTTCTTT. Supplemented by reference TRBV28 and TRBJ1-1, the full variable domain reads DVKVTQSSRYLVKRTGEKVFLECVQDMDHENMFWYRQDPGLGLRLIYFSYDVKMKEKGDIPEGYSVSREKKERFSLILESASTNQTSMYLCASRWGGRGNTEAFFGQGTRLTVV.